Given below is one TCR beta chain in context. This clone has a handful of counts. No cognate antigen has been identified for it. No base qualities exist here, and no much larger clone lies one base off it. These data originate in a study of CD8+ T cells in alopecia areata (dated by TCRdb to 2016 to 2019). In terms of the full investigation: Treated patients were enrolled in an open-label pilot trial of oral tofacitinib at 5 to 10 mg twice daily for moderate-to-severe alopecia areata. Patients stayed on tofacitinib for 6 to 18 months and then had 6 months of follow-up off drug so that delayed response and recurrence could be assessed. The SALT score, which quantifies the percentage of affected scalp surface area, was used to measure disease severity in treated patients. To study T cell clonal expansion in alopecia areata, the researchers applied high-throughput TCRbeta sequencing to both the C3H/HeJ mouse model and human patients. Scalp tissue and sorted CD4+ and CD8+ peripheral blood T cells from patchy and totalis/universalis alopecia areata patients and from healthy controls were covered by human TCRbeta sequencing. Tofacitinib-treated patients had biopsies at baseline and at 4 and 24 weeks of treatment, with a later scalp biopsy in several patients. Clonality in the scalp was compared among normal scalp (n=4), patchy alopecia areata scalp (n=8), and alopecia totalis/universalis scalp (n=8). RNA was extracted with the PAXgene miRNA kit for fixed scalp, the miRNeasy kit for PBMCs, and the RNeasy kit for mouse skin. TCRbeta CDR3 regions were amplified by immunoSEQ multiplex PCR with 35 Vbeta forward and 13 Jbeta reverse primers.

The CDR3, from cysteine to phenylalanine, totals 14 residues. The sequence is cut down to CDR3 DNA, 42 bases in frame from base 1. The germline V gene (reference sequence) gives CDR1 as MNHEY and CDR2 as SMNVEV. Germline trimming amounts to 6 bases on V and 7 bases on J, with 5 as the count of junction bases outside the gene matches. General study outcomes and caveats: Compared with normal scalp, lesional scalp had higher clonality and more expanded CD8+ clones, particularly in alopecia totalis/universalis, a pattern that suggests antigenic drive. Unlike mouse skin, which is dominated by gammadelta T cells, normal human skin has resident alphabeta T cells that are also sequenced, and this complicates analysis of the scalp TCR repertoire. Tofacitinib significantly lowered scalp clonality and the number of expanded CD8+ clones among the top 100 scalp clones. During tofacitinib treatment, many expanded lesional clones stuck around in both scalp and blood, and this persistence may partly explain why relapse happens after treatment is stopped. Because the treated cohort was small and had only one nonresponder, larger studies are needed to examine links between baseline CD8+ expansion and response. Compared with mice, TCR sequences shared between patients were less clear, possibly partly because of HLA diversity across the patient population.

Libraries were built with the immunoSEQ multiplex PCR assay. To provide template for TCR sequencing, every sample had RNA extracted and reverse transcribed into cDNA. First-strand cDNA was synthesized with SuperScript III using a 2:1 mix of oligo-dT and random hexamers. Amplification bias was assessed with a synthetic immune receptor repertoire, and residual bias was removed computationally. On the authors' methods: Raw reads were preprocessed to remove errors, and CDR3 was defined by IMGT conventions from the conserved cysteine to phenylalanine. Clonality was calculated as 1 minus Shannon entropy normalized by log2 of the number of productive unique TCRs. Whether scalp clones were CD4 or CD8 was inferred by matching scalp TCRbeta sequences against CD4 and CD8 repertoires sorted from blood. TCRdb re-hosts the immuneACCESS table, in-frame sequences only. Its copies lack some clones; in the studies checked, an unresolved V gene accounts for under half of them, and the cause for the rest is not known. That table furnishes V, J and clone size, whereas the DNA furnished D and trimming. A total of fewer than 150,000 clones appear in this sample, 50% to 65% of them only once. The top ten clones comprise 3% to 4% of the sample.

Reading the label with the study, this specimen's time point is: less than 25 weeks on oral tofacitinib. In light of the paper, this sample's treatment or condition label describes: oral pan-JAK inhibitor, 5-10 mg twice daily. Peripheral blood and lesional scalp punch biopsies were obtained from patients with alopecia areata. PBMCs were isolated by density centrifugation and stained for CD3, CD4 and CD8, after which CD4+ and CD8+ T cells were sorted on a FACSAria. The input for sequencing was CD4+ T cells sorted from blood, taken at week 24, from a patient treated with tofacitinib. The rearrangement combines TRBV27 with TRBJ1-4; a stretch of 10 junction bases matches TRBD1. The sequence was obtained from a human donor with alopecia areata. The DNA sequence follows: TGTGCCAGCAGCCGACAGGGGGCGGTTGAAAAACTGTTTTTT. Protein translation: CASSRQGAVEKLFF. With the rest looked up from the reference TRBV27 and TRBJ1-4 genes rather than sequenced, the full variable domain is EAQVTQNPRYLITVTGKKLTVTCSQNMNHEYMSWYRQDPGLGLRQIYYSMNVEVTDKGDVPEGYKVSRKEKRNFPLILESPSPNQTSLYFCASSRQGAVEKLFFGSGTQLSVL.